One sample yielded the 21 T cell receptor beta chains listed below, sequenced in a study of T-cell reconstitution after alpha-beta-depleted transplantation in children. This sample's TCRbeta library carried unique molecular identifier barcodes. Using its own MiXCR run on the PCR reads, TCRdb lists one record per CDR3 protein. The repertoire holds over 450,000 distinct CDR3 sequences, with over 9.5% as singletons. The sequencing here drew on PBMCs, taken before TCRalphabeta/CD19-depleted stem cell transplant. Receptor source: a child aged 2-15 years with inherited bone marrow failure, due to receive a stem cell transplant.

The table lists this clonotype with many counts. V and J are TRBV7-2 and TRBJ2-7, with 12 bases aligning to TRBD2. V dropped 4 bases and J dropped 3; count of bases not matched to a gene: 4. From germline, CDR1 is SGHTA and CDR2 FQGNSA. The CDR3 extends over 15 amino acids. Written as DNA, the CDR3 is TGTGCCAGCAGCTCCACTAGCGGGAGGAACTACGAGCAGTACTTC. Its translation is CASSSTSGRNYEQYF.

The sample holds many counts of this clonotype. The chain joins TRBV7-6 to TRBJ2-7; 7 bases are shared with TRBD1. CDR3 length: 14 residues. CDR1 is SGHVS and CDR2 is FNYEAQ in the germline V gene. V trimming: 3 bases; J trimming: 0 bases; junction bases outside the gene matches: 2. CDR3 region: CASSFDRASYEQYF. CDR3 coding DNA: TGTGCCAGCAGCTTCGACAGGGCCTCCTACGAGCAGTACTTC.

This clonotype was counted many times. CDR3 coding DNA: TGCAGTGCCGAACGCCCCCTAGGATCCGCCGAGCAGTACTTC. Amino acids: CSAERPLGSAEQYF. This chain links TRBV20-1 with TRBJ2-7; the D is unclear. This CDR3 contains 14 residues. Trimming cost V 6 bases and J 6 bases, with 21 bases left between them. Germline CDR1 reads DFQATT; CDR2 reads SNEGSKA (reference sequence).

This clonotype has just a few counts. The V and J genes are TRBV4-2 and TRBJ1-2, with 8 bases identical to TRBD1. This CDR3 has 16 residues. J lost 1 base, V lost 5 bases, and 9 bases had no gene match. Germline assignment: CDR1 LGHNA and CDR2 YNFKEQ. In DNA form, the CDR3 reads TGTGCCAGCAGCTCCCGGGTGGACAGGGTTAACTATGGCTACACCTTC. Residues: CASSSRVDRVNYGYTF.

This clonotype occurred a few times. The chain couples TRBV7-2 to TRBJ1-1; D perhaps matches TRBD1 (6 bases). Germline assignment: CDR1 SGHTA and CDR2 FQGNSA. V was cut by 4 bases and J by 5 bases, with 11 bases left in between. CDR3 length: 13 amino acids. The CDR3 sequence: CASSYRRGTEAFF. The CDR3 DNA follows: TGTGCCAGCAGCTACCGCAGGGGTACTGAAGCTTTCTTT.

At least ten counts were recorded for this clonotype. The V and J genes are TRBV20-1 and TRBJ2-5; D unclear. The V end was cut by 6 bases, the J end by 5 bases, with 16 bases between. CDR1 DFQATT and CDR2 SNEGSKA come from the germline V gene (reference sequence). The CDR3 is made up of 13 amino acids. CDR3 sequence: CSALNLVHETQYF. As DNA, the CDR3 is TGCAGTGCCCTGAACCTAGTCCACGAGACCCAGTACTTC.

This clonotype showed up many times. This rearrangement joins TRBV12-3 or TRBV12-4 to TRBJ2-1, with D possibly being TRBD2 (6 bases). This CDR3 is 14 amino acids long. V shed 2 bases and J shed 2 bases, with 7 bases lying between them. In nucleotides, the CDR3 is TGTGCCAGCAGTTTATGGAGGGCCTACAATGAGCAGTTCTTC. It yields the protein CASSLWRAYNEQFF.

This sequence joins TRBV21-1 and TRBJ2-1; the table calls TRBD1, which could not be checked here. TRBV21-1 is a pseudogene. CDR3 length equals 19 residues. The CDR3 region is CASSNSTLTAGGPMNEQFF. DNA for the CDR3: TGTGCCAGCAGCAATTCCACTTTGACAGCGGGAGGGCCTATGAATGAGCAGTTCTTC.

This clonotype was seen ten or more times. The V gene is TRBV12-3 or TRBV12-4, the J gene TRBJ1-1, with unresolved D. This CDR3 is built from 11 residues. The V and J ends lost 7 bases and 4 bases respectively, with 7 bases between them. CDR3 residues: CASTSGTEAFF. CDR3 DNA: TGTGCCAGCACCTCGGGCACTGAAGCTTTCTTT.

At least ten counts were recorded for this clonotype. V and J are TRBV5-1 and TRBJ2-5; 10 bases fit TRBD1. The CDR3 length is 16 residues. The germline CDR1 and CDR2 sequences are SGHRS and YFSETQ. J lost 5 bases, V lost 4 bases, and 11 bases had no gene match. CDR3 loop: CASSPETGGRGETQYF. The DNA for the CDR3 is TGCGCCAGCAGCCCCGAGACAGGGGGCCGAGGGGAGACCCAGTACTTC. The full variable domain, its missing parts supplied by reference TRBV5-1 and TRBJ2-5, is KAGVTQTPRYLIKTRGQQVTLSCSPISGHRSVSWYQQTPGQGLQFLFEYFSETQRNKGNFPGRFSGRQFSNSRSEMNVSTLELGDSALYLCASSPETGGRGETQYFGPGTRLLVL.

This clonotype was detected ten times or more. The chain recombines TRBV15 with TRBJ2-1, with D possibly TRBD1 on 6 matching bases. Germline V CDR1 and CDR2: LNHNV, YYDKDF (reference sequence). CDR3 length: 16 amino acids. The V end lost 1 base, the J end lost 4 bases, and 14 bases lay between the germline ends. For the CDR3, the DNA is TGTGCCACCAGCAGAGGATTTGGGACACCATACAATGAGCAGTTCTTC. Translated, it gives CATSRGFGTPYNEQFF.

This clonotype was observed many times. The V gene is TRBV3-1, the J gene TRBJ2-1; 11 bases align to TRBD2. The V and J ends lost 4 bases and 1 base, in that order; junction bases with no gene match: 9. Germline CDR1 LGHDT, CDR2 YNNKEL (reference sequence). This CDR3 has 18 amino acids. CDR3 bases: TGTGCCAGCAGCCCTGGGCTAGCGGGAGGAGTATCCTACAATGAGCAGTTCTTC. Encoded protein: CASSPGLAGGVSYNEQFF.

This clonotype has just a few counts. V and J are TRBV18 and TRBJ2-3, with 7 bases fitting TRBD2. The CDR3 covers 16 residues. Germline trimming cut 0 bases from V and 4 bases from J; bases unmatched to any gene: 7. CDR1 and CDR2 (germline): KGHSH, LQKENI. The CDR3 DNA follows: TGTGCCAGCTCACCACCCATGCGGGAGACACCAGATACGCAGTATTTT. It yields the protein CASSPPMRETPDTQYF.

This clonotype showed up many times. The V call is TRBV30, the J call TRBJ2-3; D is perhaps TRBD2 (6 bases). Germline V gene sequence: CDR1 GTSNPN, CDR2 SVGIG (reference sequence). The V and J ends lost 0 bases and 5 bases respectively, with 6 bases between them. This CDR3 region has 12 residues. The CDR3, as DNA: TGTGCCTGGAGTGTGGAGGGAGATACGCAGTATTTT. Translating gives CAWSVEGDTQYF.

This clonotype has a count of ten or more. CDR3 coding DNA: TGCGCCAGCAGCCCGTATAGCGGGAGTTTGAATGAGCAGTTCTTC. Protein sequence: CASSPYSGSLNEQFF. The rearrangement uses TRBV5-1 and TRBJ2-1; 9 nucleotides agree with TRBD2. The V gene's germline CDR1 is SGHRS and CDR2 YFSETQ. With V trimmed by 4 bases and J by 7 bases, 9 bases remained unmatched. CDR3 length equals 15 residues.

This clonotype occurred many times. The chain carries TRBV7-9 and TRBJ2-7; D is unclear. Trimming took 2 bases from V and 7 from J, leaving 12 bases between them. There are 13 residues in the CDR3. Germline V CDR1 and CDR2: SEHNR, FQNEAQ (reference sequence). The CDR3: CASSLLGVDEQYF. CDR3 nucleotides: TGTGCCAGCAGCTTATTAGGCGTTGATGAGCAGTACTTC.

Worth noting for this clonotype: A much larger clonotype is one base distant, so this may be a read error. CDR3 sequence (DNA): TGTGCCAGCTCACCTCTACAGGGTTTCTACAATGAGCAGTTCTTC. Encoded protein: CASSPLQGFYNEQFF. The V call is TRBV18, the J call TRBJ2-1; tentatively, D is TRBD1 (6 bases). Germline V gives CDR1 KGHSH, CDR2 LQKENI. The CDR3 runs 15 residues. V gave up 3 bases and J gave up 3 bases, with 12 bases separating them.

This clonotype has ten or more counts. The chain has TRBV28 and TRBJ2-7; no reliable D call. Per germline, CDR1 MDHEN and CDR2 SYDVKM. The CDR3 is 11 residues long. Trimming shortened V by 6 bases and J by 4 bases, and 7 bases separated the two germline ends. The CDR3 here is CASSWIYEQYF. CDR3 DNA sequence: TGTGCCAGCAGCTGGATTTACGAGCAGTACTTC.

This clonotype has at least ten counts. V is TRBV5-1 and J is TRBJ2-5; 8 bases match TRBD2. The CDR3 is 16 residues long. CDR1 SGHRS and CDR2 YFSETQ come from the germline V gene. V dropped 0 bases and J dropped 0; count of bases not matched to a gene: 4. Here the CDR3 DNA reads TGCGCCAGCAGCTTGGGAATAGCGGGATACCAAGAGACCCAGTACTTC. Its protein product is CASSLGIAGYQETQYF.

This clonotype turned up a few times. The chain joins TRBV12-3 or TRBV12-4 to TRBJ2-1; no clear D gene. V was trimmed by 11 bases and J by 0 bases, leaving 14 bases between them. The CDR3 loop spans 14 amino acids. CDR3 residues: CACSPSGSYNEQFF. The CDR3 nucleotides are TGTGCCTGCTCCCCTAGTGGCTCCTACAATGAGCAGTTCTTC.

The gene calls are TRBV20-1 and TRBJ2-4; tentative D call: TRBD2 (6 bases). This CDR3 spans 12 amino acids. V was cut by 5 bases and J by 6 bases, with 11 bases left in between. In germline, CDR1 is DFQATT, CDR2 SNEGSKA (reference sequence). The CDR3 loop reads CSAGGIRNIQYF. CDR3 in DNA: TGCAGTGCTGGGGGGATAAGAAACATTCAGTACTTC.